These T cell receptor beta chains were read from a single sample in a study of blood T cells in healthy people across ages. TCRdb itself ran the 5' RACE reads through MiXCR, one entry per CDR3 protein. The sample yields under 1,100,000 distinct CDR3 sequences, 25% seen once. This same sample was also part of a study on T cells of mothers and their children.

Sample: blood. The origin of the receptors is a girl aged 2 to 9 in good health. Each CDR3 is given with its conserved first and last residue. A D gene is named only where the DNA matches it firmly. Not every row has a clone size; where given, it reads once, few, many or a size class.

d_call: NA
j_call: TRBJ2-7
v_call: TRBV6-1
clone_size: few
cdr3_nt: TGTGCCAGCCCCCTCCCCTCGTGGTCCTACGAGCAGTACTTC
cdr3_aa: CASPLPSWSYEQYF

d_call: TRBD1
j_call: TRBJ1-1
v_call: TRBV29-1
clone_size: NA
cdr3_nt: TGCAGCGGGGAGCCGGGACAGCCTAATGAAGCTTTCTTT
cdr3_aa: CSGEPGQPNEAFF

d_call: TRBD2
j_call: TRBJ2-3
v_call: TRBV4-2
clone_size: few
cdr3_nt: TGTGCCAGCAGCCTTCGGGACTACGAGCTTGGGGATACGCAGTATTTT
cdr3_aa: CASSLRDYELGDTQYF

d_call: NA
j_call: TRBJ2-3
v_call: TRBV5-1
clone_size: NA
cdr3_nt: TGCGCCAGCAGCTTTAATTCGAAGTCTCCCAGCACAGATACGCAGTATTTT
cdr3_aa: CASSFNSKSPSTDTQYF

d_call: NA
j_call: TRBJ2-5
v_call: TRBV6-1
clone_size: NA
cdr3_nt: TGTGCCAGCAGCGTCACCACTATACAAGAGACCCAGTACTTC
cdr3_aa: CASSVTTIQETQYF

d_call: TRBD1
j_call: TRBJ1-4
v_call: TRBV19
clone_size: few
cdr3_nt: TGTGCCAGTAGTATGCGACAGGGAAGCGAAAAACTGTTTTTT
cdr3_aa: CASSMRQGSEKLFF

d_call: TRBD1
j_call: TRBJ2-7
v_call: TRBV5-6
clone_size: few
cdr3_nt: TGTGCCAGCAGCTTTATACCGGGACAGGTGAGATACGAGCAGTACTTC
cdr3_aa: CASSFIPGQVRYEQYF

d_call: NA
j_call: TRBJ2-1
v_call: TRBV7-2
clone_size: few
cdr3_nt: TGTGCCAGCAGCCCACGAGAGGGGTCGACCTTTTACAATGAGCAGTTCTTC
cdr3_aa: CASSPREGSTFYNEQFF

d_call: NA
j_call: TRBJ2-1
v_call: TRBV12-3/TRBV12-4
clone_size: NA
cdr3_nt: TGTGCCAGCAACTCTCCAGGAGTGGGTGAGCAGTTCTTC
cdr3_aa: CASNSPGVGEQFF

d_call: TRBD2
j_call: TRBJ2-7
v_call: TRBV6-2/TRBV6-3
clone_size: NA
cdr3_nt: TGTGCCAGCAGTTTGACCCTAGCGGGGTACGAGCAGTACTTC
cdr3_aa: CASSLTLAGYEQYF

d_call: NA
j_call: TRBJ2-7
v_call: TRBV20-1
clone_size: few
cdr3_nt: TGCAGTGCTAGCCCGGGACGGACCTACGAGCAGTACTTC
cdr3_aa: CSASPGRTYEQYF

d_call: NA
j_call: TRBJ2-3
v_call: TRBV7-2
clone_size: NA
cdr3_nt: TGTGCCAGCAGCTTGTGGGCGGAAGTTGATACGCAGTATTTT
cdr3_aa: CASSLWAEVDTQYF

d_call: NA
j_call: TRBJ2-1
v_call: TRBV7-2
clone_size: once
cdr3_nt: TGTGCCAGCAGCTTTACAGGGCGGTATGAGCAGTTCTTC
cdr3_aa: CASSFTGRYEQFF

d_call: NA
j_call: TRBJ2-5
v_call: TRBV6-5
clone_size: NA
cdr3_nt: TGTGCCAGCAGTTCCCGCCGGGACCGCCCTAGGGAGCAGTACTTC
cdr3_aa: CASSSRRDRPREQYF

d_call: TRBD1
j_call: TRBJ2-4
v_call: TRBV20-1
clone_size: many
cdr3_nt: TGCAGTGCTGACAGGGAAAAGGCCAAAAACATTCAGTACTTC
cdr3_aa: CSADREKAKNIQYF

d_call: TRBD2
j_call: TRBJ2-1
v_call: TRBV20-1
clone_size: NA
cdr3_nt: TGCAGTGCTCGGGGGGGCCCCCGCAATGAGCAGTTCTTC
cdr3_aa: CSARGGPRNEQFF

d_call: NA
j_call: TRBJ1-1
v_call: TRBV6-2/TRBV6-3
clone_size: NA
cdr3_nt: TGTGCCAGCAGAGGCAGCCGACCCACTGAAGCTTTCTTT
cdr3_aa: CASRGSRPTEAFF

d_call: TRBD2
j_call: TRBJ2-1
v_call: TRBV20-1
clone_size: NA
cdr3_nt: TGCAGTGCTTTTGAGCTCCTAGCGGGATTCAATGAGCAGTTCTTC
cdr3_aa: CSAFELLAGFNEQFF

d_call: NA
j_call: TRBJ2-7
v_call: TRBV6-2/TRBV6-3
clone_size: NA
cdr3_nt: TGTGCCAGCAACCTTTTTGGAATTGGCTACGAGCAGTACTTC
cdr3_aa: CASNLFGIGYEQYF

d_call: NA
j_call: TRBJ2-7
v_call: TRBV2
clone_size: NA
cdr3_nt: TGTGCCAGCAGTGAAAACAGGGACATACTCTACGAGCAGTACTTC
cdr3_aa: CASSENRDILYEQYF

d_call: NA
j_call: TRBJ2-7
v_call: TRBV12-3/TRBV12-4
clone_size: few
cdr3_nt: TGTGCCAGCAGTTTCTTTGATCCCCAGACCCTCATCAGAATGGACTTC
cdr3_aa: CASSFFDPQTLIRMDF

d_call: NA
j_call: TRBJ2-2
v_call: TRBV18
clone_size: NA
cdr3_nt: TGTGCCAGCTCACCACCATCCTTCACCGGGGAGCTGTTTTTT
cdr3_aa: CASSPPSFTGELFF

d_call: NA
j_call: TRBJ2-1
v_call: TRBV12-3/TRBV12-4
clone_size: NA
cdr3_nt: TGTGCCAGCAGTTTTGTGGAGTTGGGTGAGCAGTTCTTC
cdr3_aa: CASSFVELGEQFF

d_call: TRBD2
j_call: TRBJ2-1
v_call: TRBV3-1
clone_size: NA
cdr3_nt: TGTGCCAGCAGCCACCCCGGGACTACTTTTTTACCGTTCTTC
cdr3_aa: CASSHPGTTFLPFF

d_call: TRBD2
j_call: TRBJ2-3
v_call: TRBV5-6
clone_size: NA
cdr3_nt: TGTGCCAGCAGCTTGACCAAGCGGGGGGCCGGGGATACGCAGTATTTT
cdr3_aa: CASSLTKRGAGDTQYF

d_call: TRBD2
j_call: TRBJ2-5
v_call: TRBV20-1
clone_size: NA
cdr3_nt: TGCAGTGGGGAGACTGCGGGGGCCCAGTACTTC
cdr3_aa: CSGETAGAQYF

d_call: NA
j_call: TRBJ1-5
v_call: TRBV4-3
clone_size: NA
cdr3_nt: TGCGCCAGCAGCCAAGCAGTTTATAGCAATCAGCCCCAGCATTTT
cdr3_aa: CASSQAVYSNQPQHF

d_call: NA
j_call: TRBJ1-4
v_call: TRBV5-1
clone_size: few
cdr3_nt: TGCGCCAGCAGCGACAGGACAGATGAAAAACTGTTTTTT
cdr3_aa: CASSDRTDEKLFF

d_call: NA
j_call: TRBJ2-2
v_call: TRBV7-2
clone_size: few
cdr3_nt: TGTGCCAGCAGCCTGAACACCGGGACGGTGAACGCCGGGGAGCTGTTTTTT
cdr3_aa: CASSLNTGTVNAGELFF

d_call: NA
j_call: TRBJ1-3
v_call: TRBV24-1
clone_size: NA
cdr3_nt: TGTGCCACCAGTGATACCAGCTCTGGAAACACCATATATTTT
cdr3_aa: CATSDTSSGNTIYF

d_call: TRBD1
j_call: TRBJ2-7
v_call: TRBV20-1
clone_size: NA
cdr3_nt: TGCAGTGCTAGAAAAGGGACAGTATACGAGCAGTACTTC
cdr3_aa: CSARKGTVYEQYF

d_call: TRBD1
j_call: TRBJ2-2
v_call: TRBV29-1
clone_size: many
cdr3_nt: TGCAGCGTAGCCCTGGGGACAGGAGGCACCGGGGAGCTGTTTTTT
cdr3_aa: CSVALGTGGTGELFF

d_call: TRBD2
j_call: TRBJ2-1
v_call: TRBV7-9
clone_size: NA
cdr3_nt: TGTGCCAGCAGCTCGGCGGACGGGAGGGCCGGTTTTGAGCAGTTCTTC
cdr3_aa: CASSSADGRAGFEQFF

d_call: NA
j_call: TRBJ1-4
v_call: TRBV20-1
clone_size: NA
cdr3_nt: TGCAGTGCTAGAGATTGGGGGGACGAAAAACTGTTTTTT
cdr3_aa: CSARDWGDEKLFF

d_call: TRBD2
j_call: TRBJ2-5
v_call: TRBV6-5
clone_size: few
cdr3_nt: TGTGCCAGCAGTTACCCGTTCATGGGAGGGAAGGGGCAAGAGACCCAGTACTTC
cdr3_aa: CASSYPFMGGKGQETQYF

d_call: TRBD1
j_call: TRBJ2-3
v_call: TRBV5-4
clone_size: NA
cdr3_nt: TGTGCCAGCAGCCAAACGACAGGGACAGATACGCAGTATTTT
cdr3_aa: CASSQTTGTDTQYF

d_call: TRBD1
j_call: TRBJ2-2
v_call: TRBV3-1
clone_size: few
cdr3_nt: TGTGCCAGCAGCCAAGGTACTACGGGGCAGGGGGCGTCGAACACCGGGGAGCTGTTTTTT
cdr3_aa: CASSQGTTGQGASNTGELFF

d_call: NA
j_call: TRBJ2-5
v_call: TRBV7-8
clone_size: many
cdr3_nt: TGTGCCAGCAGCTTGGGTCTAGCAGAGACCCAGTACTTC
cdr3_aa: CASSLGLAETQYF

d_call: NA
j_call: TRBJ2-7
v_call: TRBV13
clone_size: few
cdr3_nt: TGTGCCAGCAGCTCCTACGACTTCCACGAGCAGTACTTC
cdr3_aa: CASSSYDFHEQYF

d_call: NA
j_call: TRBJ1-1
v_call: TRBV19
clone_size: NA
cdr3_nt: TGTGCCAGTATTGAGGCAGGCGGGAACACTGAAGCTTTCTTT
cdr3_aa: CASIEAGGNTEAFF

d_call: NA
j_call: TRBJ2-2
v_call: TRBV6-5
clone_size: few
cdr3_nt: TGTGCCAGCAGTTACCTACTAGGCAAAGCGAACACCGGGGAGCTGTTTTTT
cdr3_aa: CASSYLLGKANTGELFF

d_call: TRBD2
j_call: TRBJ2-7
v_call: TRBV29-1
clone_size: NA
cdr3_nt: TGCAGCGTCTATGGGACTAGCGGAAACGAGCAGTACTTC
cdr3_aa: CSVYGTSGNEQYF

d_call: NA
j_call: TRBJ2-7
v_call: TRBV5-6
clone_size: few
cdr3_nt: TGTGCCAGCAGCCCCGGCAGGGGAAGGATATACGAGCAGTACTTC
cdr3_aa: CASSPGRGRIYEQYF

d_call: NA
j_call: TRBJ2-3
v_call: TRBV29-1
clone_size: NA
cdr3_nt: TGCAGCGAGATGGGGCCCGGGGATACGCAGTATTTT
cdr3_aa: CSEMGPGDTQYF

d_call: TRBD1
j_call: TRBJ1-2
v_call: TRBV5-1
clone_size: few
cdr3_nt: TGCGCCAGCAGCTTTCTGACAGGGGACATAGACTATGGCTACACCTTC
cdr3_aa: CASSFLTGDIDYGYTF

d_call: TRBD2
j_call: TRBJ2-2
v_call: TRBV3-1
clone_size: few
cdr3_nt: TGTGCCAGCAGCCAAGAGACTAGCGGGGTATCCGGGGAGCTGTTTTTT
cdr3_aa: CASSQETSGVSGELFF

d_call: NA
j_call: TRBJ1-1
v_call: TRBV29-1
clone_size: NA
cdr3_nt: TGCAGCGGCTACGGGGGGCACACTGAAGCTTTCTTT
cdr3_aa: CSGYGGHTEAFF

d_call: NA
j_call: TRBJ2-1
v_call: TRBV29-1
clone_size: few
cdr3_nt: TGCAGCTCCCGGTCAGGGTCCGGGGAGTTCTTC
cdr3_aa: CSSRSGSGEFF

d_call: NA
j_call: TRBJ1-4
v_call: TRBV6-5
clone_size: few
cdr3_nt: TGTGCCAGCAGTTACTCCGCGGGAGGCGGCGGTAATGAAAAACTGTTTTTT
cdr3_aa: CASSYSAGGGGNEKLFF